This T cell receptor beta chain was identified during a study of neurological immune-mediated disorders. General study points: Private repertoires in all groups were suggested by the finding that expanded clones across subjects shared no CDR3 amino acid sequences.

V trimming: 5 bases; J trimming: 2 bases; junction bases outside the gene matches: 8. From germline, CDR1 is DFQATT and CDR2 SNEGSKA (reference sequence). The CDR3 loop spans 15 amino acids. At least ten counts were recorded for this clonotype. Its antigen is not identified. Synthesis of cDNA was accomplished via 5'RACE employing 10-nucleotide random UMIs. Using its own MiXCR run on the 5' RACE reads, TCRdb lists one record per CDR3 protein. The sample has 100,000 or so distinct CDR3 sequences, 3% to 4.5% seen once. The specimen sequenced was PBMCs. This clonotype was sampled from a woman younger than 30 with multiple sclerosis. The chain recombines TRBV20-1 with TRBJ2-3, with 9 positions matching TRBD1. The CDR3 reads CSAHERTGATDTQYF. CDR3 DNA sequence: TGCAGTGCTCACGAGCGGACAGGGGCCACAGATACGCAGTATTTT.